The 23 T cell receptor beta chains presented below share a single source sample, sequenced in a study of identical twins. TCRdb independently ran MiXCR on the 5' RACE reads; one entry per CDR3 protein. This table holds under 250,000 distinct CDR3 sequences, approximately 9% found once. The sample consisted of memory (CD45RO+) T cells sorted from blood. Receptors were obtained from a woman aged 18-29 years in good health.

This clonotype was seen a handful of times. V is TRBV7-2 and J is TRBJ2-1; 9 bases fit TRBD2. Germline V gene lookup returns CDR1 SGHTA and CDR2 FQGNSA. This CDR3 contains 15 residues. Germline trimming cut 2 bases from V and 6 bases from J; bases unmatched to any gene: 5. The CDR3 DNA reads TGTGCCAGCAGCTTAATGAGCGGGGGGCGCAATGAGCAGTTCTTC. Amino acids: CASSLMSGGRNEQFF.

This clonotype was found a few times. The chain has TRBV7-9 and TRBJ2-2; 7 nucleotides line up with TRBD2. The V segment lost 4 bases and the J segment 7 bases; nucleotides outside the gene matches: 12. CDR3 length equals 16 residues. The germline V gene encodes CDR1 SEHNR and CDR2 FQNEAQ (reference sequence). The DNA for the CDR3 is TGTGCCAGCAGCTCCCGGGAGGTGCGGGTAGTCGGGGAGCTGTTTTTT. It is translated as CASSSREVRVVGELFF.

As DNA, the CDR3 is TGCAGTGCCCAGCATCCTTCCTACGAGCAGTACTTC. Translating gives CSAQHPSYEQYF. The V and J genes are TRBV20-1 and TRBJ2-7, with D uncertain. This CDR3 is 12 amino acids long. Germline assignment: CDR1 DFQATT and CDR2 SNEGSKA (reference sequence). Between the trimmed V and J ends, which lost 6 bases and 1 base, there was a span of 10 bases.

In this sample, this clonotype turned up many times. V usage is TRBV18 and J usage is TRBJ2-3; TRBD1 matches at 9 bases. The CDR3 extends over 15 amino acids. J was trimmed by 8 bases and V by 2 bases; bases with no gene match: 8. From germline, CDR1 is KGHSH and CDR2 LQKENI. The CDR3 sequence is CASSPGTGPGATQYF. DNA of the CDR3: TGTGCCAGCTCACCAGGGACAGGGCCTGGGGCTACGCAGTATTTT.

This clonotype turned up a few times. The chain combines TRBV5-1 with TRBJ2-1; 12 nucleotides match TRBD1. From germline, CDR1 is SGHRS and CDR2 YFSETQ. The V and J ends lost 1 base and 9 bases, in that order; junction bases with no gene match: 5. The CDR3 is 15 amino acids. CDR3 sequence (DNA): TGCGCCAGCAGCTTGTGGGACAGGGGGCTTGGTGAGCAGTTCTTC. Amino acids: CASSLWDRGLGEQFF. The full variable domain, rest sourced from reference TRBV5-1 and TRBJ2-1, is KAGVTQTPRYLIKTRGQQVTLSCSPISGHRSVSWYQQTPGQGLQFLFEYFSETQRNKGNFPGRFSGRQFSNSRSEMNVSTLELGDSALYLCASSLWDRGLGEQFFGPGTRLTVL.

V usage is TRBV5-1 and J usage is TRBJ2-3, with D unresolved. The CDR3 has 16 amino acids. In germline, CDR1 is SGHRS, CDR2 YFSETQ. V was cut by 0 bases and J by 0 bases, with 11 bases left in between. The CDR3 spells CASSLAPQISTDTQYF. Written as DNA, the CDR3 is TGCGCCAGCAGCTTGGCACCACAGATTAGCACAGATACGCAGTATTTT.

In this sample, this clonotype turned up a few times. The CDR3 DNA is TGCGCCAGCAGCTTGGGGGGCCGAACCCTCTATGGCTACACCTTC. Translation gives CASSLGGRTLYGYTF. This rearrangement joins TRBV5-1 to TRBJ1-2; tentatively, D is TRBD1 (5 bases). CDR1 is SGHRS, CDR2 YFSETQ, per germline. V gave up 0 bases and J gave up 4 bases, with 13 bases separating them. The length of the CDR3 is 15 residues. Full variable domain (remainder filled in from reference TRBV5-1 and TRBJ1-2): KAGVTQTPRYLIKTRGQQVTLSCSPISGHRSVSWYQQTPGQGLQFLFEYFSETQRNKGNFPGRFSGRQFSNSRSEMNVSTLELGDSALYLCASSLGGRTLYGYTFGSGTRLTVV.

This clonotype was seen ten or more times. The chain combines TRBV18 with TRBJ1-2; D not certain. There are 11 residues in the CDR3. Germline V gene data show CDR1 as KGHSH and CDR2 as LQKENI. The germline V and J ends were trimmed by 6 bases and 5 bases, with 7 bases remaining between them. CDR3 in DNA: TGTGCCAGCTCTAACAATTATGGCTACACCTTC. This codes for CASSNNYGYTF.

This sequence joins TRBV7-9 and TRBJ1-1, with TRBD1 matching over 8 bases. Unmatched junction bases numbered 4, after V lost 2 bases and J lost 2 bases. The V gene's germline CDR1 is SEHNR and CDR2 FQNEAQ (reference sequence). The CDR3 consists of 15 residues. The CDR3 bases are TGTGCCAGCAGCTTAACAGGGGGGATAAACACTGAAGCTTTCTTT. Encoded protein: CASSLTGGINTEAFF.

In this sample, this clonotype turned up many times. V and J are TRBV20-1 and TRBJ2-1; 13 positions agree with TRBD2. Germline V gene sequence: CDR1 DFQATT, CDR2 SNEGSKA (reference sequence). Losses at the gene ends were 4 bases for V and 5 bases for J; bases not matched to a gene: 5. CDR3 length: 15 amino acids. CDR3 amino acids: CSANIGLAGDNEQFF. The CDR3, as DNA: TGCAGTGCTAATATTGGACTAGCGGGGGACAATGAGCAGTTCTTC.

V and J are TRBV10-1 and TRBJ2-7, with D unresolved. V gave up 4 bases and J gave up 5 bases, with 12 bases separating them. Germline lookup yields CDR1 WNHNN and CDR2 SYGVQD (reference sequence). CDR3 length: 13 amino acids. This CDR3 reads CASSARYGDEQYF. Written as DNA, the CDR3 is TGCGCCAGCAGTGCGAGATATGGGGACGAGCAGTACTTC.

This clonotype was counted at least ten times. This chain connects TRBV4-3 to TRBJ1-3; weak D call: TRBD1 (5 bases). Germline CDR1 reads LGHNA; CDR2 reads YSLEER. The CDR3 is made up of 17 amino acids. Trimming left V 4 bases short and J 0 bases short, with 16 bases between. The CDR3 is CASSLYYGGSSGNTIYF. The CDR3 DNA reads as TGCGCCAGCAGCCTGTATTATGGGGGTTCCTCTGGAAACACCATATATTTT.

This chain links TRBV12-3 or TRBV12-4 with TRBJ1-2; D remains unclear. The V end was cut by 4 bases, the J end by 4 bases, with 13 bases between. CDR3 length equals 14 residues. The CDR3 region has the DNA TGTGCCAGCAGTTCGCCCCCAGGTTCCTATGGCTACACCTTC. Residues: CASSSPPGSYGYTF.

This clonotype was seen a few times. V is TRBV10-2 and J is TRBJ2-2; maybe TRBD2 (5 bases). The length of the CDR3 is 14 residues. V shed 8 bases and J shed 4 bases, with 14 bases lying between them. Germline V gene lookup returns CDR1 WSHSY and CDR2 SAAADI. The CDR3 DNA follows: TGCGCCAGCCGACTCTCGGGAAGCACCGGGGAGCTGTTTTTT. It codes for CASRLSGSTGELFF.

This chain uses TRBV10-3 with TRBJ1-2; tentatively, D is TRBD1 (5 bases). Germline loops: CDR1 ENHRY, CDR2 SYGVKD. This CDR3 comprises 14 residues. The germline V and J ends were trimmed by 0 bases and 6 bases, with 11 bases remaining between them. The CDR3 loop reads CAISESGREHGYTF. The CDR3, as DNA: TGTGCCATCAGTGAGTCTGGCAGGGAACATGGCTACACCTTC.

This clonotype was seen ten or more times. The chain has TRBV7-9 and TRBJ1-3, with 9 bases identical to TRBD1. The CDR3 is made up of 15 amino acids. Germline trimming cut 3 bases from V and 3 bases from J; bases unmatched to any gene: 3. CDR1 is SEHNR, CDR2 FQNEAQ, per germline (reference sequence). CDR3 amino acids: CASSLGQGGGNTIYF. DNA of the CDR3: TGTGCCAGCAGCTTGGGACAGGGAGGTGGAAACACCATATATTTT.

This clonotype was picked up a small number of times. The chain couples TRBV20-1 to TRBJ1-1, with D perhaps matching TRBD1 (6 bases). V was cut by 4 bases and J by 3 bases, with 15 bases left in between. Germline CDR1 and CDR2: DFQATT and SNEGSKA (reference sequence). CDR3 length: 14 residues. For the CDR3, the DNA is TGCAGTGCTAAGAACAAGGGGGTGGACACTGAAGCTTTCTTT. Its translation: CSAKNKGVDTEAFF.

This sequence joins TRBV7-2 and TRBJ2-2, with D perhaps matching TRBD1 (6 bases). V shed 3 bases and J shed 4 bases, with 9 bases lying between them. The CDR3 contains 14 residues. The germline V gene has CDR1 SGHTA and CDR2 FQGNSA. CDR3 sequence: CASSLDRSTGELFF. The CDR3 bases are TGTGCCAGCAGCTTGGACAGATCCACCGGGGAGCTGTTTTTT.

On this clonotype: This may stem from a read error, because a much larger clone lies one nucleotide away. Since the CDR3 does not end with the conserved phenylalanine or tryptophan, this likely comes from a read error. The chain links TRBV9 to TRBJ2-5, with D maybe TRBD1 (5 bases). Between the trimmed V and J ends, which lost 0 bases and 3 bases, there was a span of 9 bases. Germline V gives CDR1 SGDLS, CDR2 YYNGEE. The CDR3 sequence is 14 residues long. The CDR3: CASSVEGREETQYL. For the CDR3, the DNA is TGTGCCAGCAGCGTAGAGGGCAGGGAAGAGACCCAGTACCTC.

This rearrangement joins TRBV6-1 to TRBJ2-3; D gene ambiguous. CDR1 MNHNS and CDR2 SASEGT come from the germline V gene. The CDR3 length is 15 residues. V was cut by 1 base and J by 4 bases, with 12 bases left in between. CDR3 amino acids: CASSEGVVHPDTQYF. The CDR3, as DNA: TGTGCCAGCAGTGAAGGGGTCGTGCATCCAGATACGCAGTATTTT.

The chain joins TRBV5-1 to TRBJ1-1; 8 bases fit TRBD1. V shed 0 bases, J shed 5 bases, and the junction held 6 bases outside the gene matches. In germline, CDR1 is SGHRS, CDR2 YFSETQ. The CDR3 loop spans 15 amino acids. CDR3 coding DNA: TGCGCCAGCAGCTTGGTCGTCGGACAGGGAACTGAAGCTTTCTTT. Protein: CASSLVVGQGTEAFF.

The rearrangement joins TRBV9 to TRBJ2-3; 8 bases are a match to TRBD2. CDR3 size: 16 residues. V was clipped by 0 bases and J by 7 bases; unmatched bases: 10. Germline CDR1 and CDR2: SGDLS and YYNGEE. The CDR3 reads CASSVAGAGVRHTQYF. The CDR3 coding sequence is TGTGCCAGCAGCGTAGCGGGAGCGGGAGTCAGACATACGCAGTATTTT.

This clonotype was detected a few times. The CDR3 DNA reads TGTGCCAGCAGCCGAGACTGGGCCGGGGAGCTGTTTTTT. Translated: CASSRDWAGELFF. The rearrangement links TRBV5-4 to TRBJ2-2; D call uncertain. The germline gives CDR1 SGHNT, CDR2 YYREEE (reference sequence). The CDR3 has 13 residues. V lost 4 bases, J lost 6 bases, and 10 bases lay in between.